Below, 14 T cell receptor beta chains from the same sample are listed, as sequenced in a study of blood T cells in healthy people across ages. A J-beta primer mix and a sample-barcoded 5' primer were used in a second PCR of about 6 to 12 cycles. Using its own MiXCR run on the 5' RACE reads, TCRdb lists one record per CDR3 protein. The profile covers approximately 810,000 distinct CDR3 sequences, with 30% to 45% appearing a single time and about an eighth taken by the ten largest. The source material was blood. All receptors derive from a man between 18 and 29 years old in good health.

The genes are TRBV20-1 and TRBJ2-2; D uncertain. Deletions cut 1 base from V and 1 base from J, with 10 bases between. Germline CDR1 is DFQATT and CDR2 is SNEGSKA (reference sequence). The CDR3 length is 15 residues. CDR3 protein: CSARVSPKNTGELFF. DNA for the CDR3: TGCAGTGCTAGAGTAAGCCCCAAGAACACCGGGGAGCTGTTTTTT.

This clonotype was observed a handful of times. V gene TRBV7-9 combines with J gene TRBJ1-5; D uncertain. CDR1 is SEHNR, CDR2 FQNEAQ, per germline (reference sequence). V lost 4 bases and J lost 0, with 7 bases in between. The CDR3 runs 14 residues. The CDR3 is CASSYDTSNQPQHF. In DNA, the CDR3 is TGTGCCAGCAGCTACGACACTAGCAATCAGCCCCAGCATTTT.

The CDR3 loop reads CASSFPGTGPRPEQYF. Written as DNA, the CDR3 is TGTGCCAGCAGCTTTCCCGGGACTGGACCTAGACCCGAGCAGTACTTC. V is TRBV7-2 and J is TRBJ2-7; possibly TRBD2 for D (6 bases). This CDR3 contains 16 residues. V dropped 3 bases and J dropped 6 bases, with 21 bases sitting between them. Per the germline V gene, CDR1 is SGHTA and CDR2 is FQGNSA.

This clonotype was picked up a small number of times. The chain employs TRBV27 and TRBJ1-4, with D tentatively TRBD1 (5 bases). Germline-derived CDR1 and CDR2 are MNHEY and SMNVEV (reference sequence). Trimming removed 6 bases at V and 8 bases at J, with 10 bases between. The CDR3 runs 12 residues. As DNA, the CDR3 is TGTGCCAGCAGCACCCGGGGGGAAAAACTGTTTTTT. Translating it yields CASSTRGEKLFF.

In this sample, this clonotype turned up once. J is TRBJ1-1 and V is TRBV2, with 10 nucleotides matching TRBD1. CDR1 is SNHLY and CDR2 is FYNNEI in the germline V gene. V trimming: 7 bases; J trimming: 0 bases; junction bases outside the gene matches: 29. This CDR3 spans 23 amino acids. The CDR3 protein is CASTSFFRWDRGVLRVMNTEAFF. In DNA, the CDR3 is TGTGCCAGCACTAGCTTTTTCCGGTGGGACAGGGGTGTGTTGAGGGTCATGAACACTGAAGCTTTCTTT.

V usage is TRBV7-9 and J usage is TRBJ2-1, with a tentative D call TRBD1 (6 bases). Germline lookup yields CDR1 SEHNR and CDR2 FQNEAQ (reference sequence). V was shortened by 6 bases and J by 2 bases, with 17 bases between the two germline ends. This CDR3 region has 16 residues. The CDR3, as DNA: TGTGCCAGCAGGGACTTACAGGGTAAGGCCTACAATGAGCAGTTCTTC. Translation: CASRDLQGKAYNEQFF. Together with reference TRBV7-9 and TRBJ2-1, the CDR3 gives the full variable domain: DTGVSQNPRHKITKRGQNVTFRCDPISEHNRLYWYRQTLGQGPEFLTYFQNEAQLEKSRLLSDRFSAERPKGSFSTLEIQRTEQGDSAMYLCASRDLQGKAYNEQFFGPGTRLTVL.

The chain couples TRBV5-1 to TRBJ2-7; possibly TRBD1 for D (5 bases). Per the germline V gene, CDR1 is SGHRS and CDR2 is YFSETQ. V was trimmed by 3 bases and J by 5 bases, leaving 15 bases between them. CDR3 length: 14 amino acids. The CDR3 nucleotides read TGCGCCAGCAGCTCCAGGGATTCTCGACACGAGCAGTACTTC. Residues: CASSSRDSRHEQYF.

This clonotype was counted between two and nine times. V and J are TRBV20-1 and TRBJ2-1; D is tentatively TRBD1 or TRBD2 (5 bases each). The better agreement between TRBJ2-7 and the DNA end casts doubt on the J call. Germline CDR1 DFQATT, CDR2 SNEGSKA (reference sequence). The CDR3 totals 20 residues. CDR3 sequence (DNA): TGCAGTGCTAGACCCTCCCGCGGACGGGGCCCTACATCGGCATACAATGAGCAGTACTTC. It translates to CSARPSRGRGPTSAYNEQYF.

The V call is TRBV7-6, the J call TRBJ2-3; D unclear. Germline V gene sequence: CDR1 SGHVS, CDR2 FNYEAQ. The CDR3 extends over 15 amino acids. Trimming removed 2 bases at V and 0 bases at J, with 9 bases between. The CDR3 nucleotides read TGTGCCAGCAGCTTATTTGAGCGTAGCACAGATACGCAGTATTTT. Its translation is CASSLFERSTDTQYF.

This clonotype occurred many times. The CDR3 loop reads CARNEGGNEQFF. In DNA, the CDR3 is TGCGCCAGAAACGAGGGAGGGAATGAGCAGTTCTTC. The chain combines TRBV4-3 with TRBJ2-1; 7 bases match TRBD2. The CDR3 loop spans 12 amino acids. V trimming: 9 bases; J trimming: 7 bases; junction bases outside the gene matches: 6. From germline, CDR1 is LGHNA and CDR2 YSLEER.

This clonotype was seen many times. This chain links TRBV9 with TRBJ2-3; weak D call: TRBD1 (6 bases). Trimming left V 3 bases short and J 5 bases short, with 13 bases between. The germline gives CDR1 SGDLS, CDR2 YYNGEE. The CDR3 loop spans 14 amino acids. The CDR3 sequence: CASSGRQDRDTQYF. CDR3 coding DNA: TGTGCCAGCAGCGGGAGACAGGATAGAGATACGCAGTATTTT.

V gene TRBV18 combines with J gene TRBJ2-5, with 8 bases matching TRBD2. CDR1 and CDR2 from the germline V gene are KGHSH and LQKENI. Trimming took 4 bases from V and 2 from J; bases not matched to a gene: 9. This CDR3 is built from 16 residues. The CDR3 loop is CASSRGTSGMQETQYF. The CDR3 bases are TGTGCCAGCTCACGGGGTACTAGCGGAATGCAAGAGACCCAGTACTTC. Drawing the rest from reference TRBV18 and TRBJ2-5, the complete variable domain is NAGVMQNPRHLVRRRGQEARLRCSPMKGHSHVYWYRQLPEEGLKFMVYLQKENIIDESGMPKERFSAEFPKEGPSILRIQQVVRGDSAAYFCASSRGTSGMQETQYFGPGTRLLVL.

J is TRBJ2-7 and V is TRBV20-1; D is unclear. Germline values: CDR1 DFQATT, CDR2 SNEGSKA (reference sequence). Between the trimmed V and J ends, which lost 6 bases and 0 bases, there was a span of 12 bases. The CDR3 is 13 amino acids. The CDR3 spells CSAWTLSSYEQYF. CDR3 sequence (DNA): TGCAGTGCCTGGACCCTAAGCTCCTACGAGCAGTACTTC.

For this clonotype: Sequence at one end of the junction differs from germline and may be a read error. V is TRBV4-2 and J is TRBJ2-3, with 9 bases matching TRBD2. CDR1 is LGHNA, CDR2 YNFKEQ, per germline. This CDR3 is 17 amino acids long. CDR3 sequence (DNA): TGTGCCAGCAGCCAAGGCTTCCGCGGGGGGGCCCCAGATACGCGGTATTTT. It codes for CASSQGFRGGAPDTRYF.